This TCR beta chain was found in a study of cytomegalovirus exposure and HLA in healthy donors. Findings of the study overall: Researchers reported from a later analysis that most CMV-associated TCR beta chains appeared HLA-restricted. Beyond CMV serostatus, there was no information to go on about immune exposure.

Use of 60 Vbeta and 13 Jbeta primers characterized the PCR. Measured with immunoSEQ multiplex PCR; TCRdb has only the in-frame clones, and not every one. The data show about 72,000 clones, almost 85% seen once. The germline V gene has CDR1 SEHNR and CDR2 FQNEAQ (reference sequence). This CDR3 region has 18 residues. V was cut by 4 bases and J by 4 bases, with 23 bases left in between. This clone was seen only a few times. Its antigen is as yet unknown. The origin of this receptor is a man aged 18 to 30 in good health and CMV-seronegative. Material for sequencing was PBMCs. This sequence joins TRBV7-9 and TRBJ1-3, with a possible D match to TRBD1 (6 bases). This CDR3 is CASSSYSGHPEAGNTIYF. CDR3 DNA sequence: TGTGCCAGCAGCTCTTATTCGGGACACCCCGAAGCGGGAAACACCATATATTTT.